Below, 27 T cell receptor beta chains from the same sample are listed, as sequenced in a study of CD8+CD57+ T cells in acquired aplastic anemia. TCR beta VDJ combinations and CDR3 sequences were profiled from genomic DNA. TCRdb itself ran the reads through MiXCR, one entry per CDR3 protein. The table records roughly 180,000 distinct CDR3 sequences, 55% to 70% of them present only once. The sample comprised sorted CD4+, CD8+, or CD8+CD57+ T cells (not recorded which) from PBMCs. The receptors here all came from a human donor with severe aplastic anemia or a healthy control (not recorded which).

This clonotype was detected a few times. The chain links TRBV29-1 to TRBJ2-3; 9 bases agree with TRBD1. This CDR3 comprises 13 residues. Trimming removed 3 bases from V and 9 bases from J; junction bases left unmatched: 7. Looked up from germline, CDR1 is SQVTM and CDR2 is ANQGSEA. The chain's CDR3 is CSVEGQGQVTQYF. As DNA, the CDR3 is TGCAGCGTTGAGGGACAGGGTCAGGTAACGCAGTATTTT.

V and J are TRBV5-4 and TRBJ1-2; a possible D gene is TRBD1 (5 bases). With 1 base removed from V and 6 bases from J, the gap between germline ends came to 16 bases. There are 15 residues in the CDR3. The germline V gene has CDR1 SGHNT and CDR2 YYREEE (reference sequence). The DNA of the CDR3 is TGTGCCAGCAGCTTGAAAGGTCGCAGGGAAAATGGCTACACCTTC. This translates into CASSLKGRRENGYTF.

This clonotype showed up just a few times. The J gene is TRBJ2-7, the V gene TRBV15; D unclear. CDR1 and CDR2 (germline): LNHNV, YYDKDF (reference sequence). The CDR3 runs 12 residues. The V and J ends lost 3 bases and 3 bases respectively, with 6 bases between them. The CDR3 sequence is CATSSYFYEQYF. CDR3 DNA sequence: TGTGCCACCAGCAGCTACTTCTACGAGCAGTACTTC.

The chain recombines TRBV4-1 with TRBJ1-5, with D tentatively TRBD1 (5 bases). Trimming removed 0 bases from V and 3 bases from J, with 9 bases in between. Germline V gene data show CDR1 as MGHRA and CDR2 as YSYEKL. This CDR3 comprises 15 residues. The CDR3 is CASSQDGGVNQPQHF. The CDR3 nucleotides read TGCGCCAGCAGCCAAGATGGGGGGGTCAATCAGCCCCAGCATTTT.

The chain uses TRBV7-9 and TRBJ2-7; 9 nucleotides agree with TRBD2. V was pared by 5 bases and J by 2 bases, with 4 bases of the junction left unmatched. This CDR3 is 14 amino acids long. The germline CDR1 and CDR2 sequences are SEHNR and FQNEAQ (reference sequence). The CDR3 nucleotides are TGTGCCAGCAGCCGGACTAGCGAGACCTACGAGCAGTACTTC. It translates to CASSRTSETYEQYF.

The chain has TRBV20-1 and TRBJ2-7; 9 nucleotides match TRBD1. Germline V gene data show CDR1 as DFQATT and CDR2 as SNEGSKA (reference sequence). The trim removed 5 bases at V and 6 bases at J, leaving 11 bases unmatched. This CDR3 has 14 residues. CDR3 sequence: CSASSDRGGGEQYF. CDR3 nucleotides: TGCAGTGCTTCCTCGGACAGGGGTGGAGGCGAGCAGTACTTC.

Only one count was recorded for this clonotype. V and J are TRBV24-1 and TRBJ2-7, with 10 bases that match TRBD2. This CDR3 comprises 15 residues. Germline values: CDR1 KGHDR, CDR2 SFDVKD. V was pared by 4 bases and J by 3 bases, with 5 bases of the junction left unmatched. CDR3 region: CATSDRTSGHYEQYF. The DNA for the CDR3 is TGTGCCACCAGTGACCGGACTAGCGGACACTACGAGCAGTACTTC.

The chain is built from TRBV2 and TRBJ1-6, with TRBD1 as a possible D gene (5 bases). Trimming cost V 6 bases and J 0 bases, with 9 bases left between them. The CDR3 has 15 amino acids. Germline CDR1 SNHLY, CDR2 FYNNEI. CDR3 loop: CASRGGSSYNSPLHF. The CDR3 DNA follows: TGTGCCAGCAGGGGGGGAAGCTCCTATAATTCACCCCTCCACTTT.

The chain combines TRBV9 with TRBJ1-6; possible D gene TRBD1, 5 bases. V was shortened by 3 bases and J by 10 bases, with 17 bases between the two germline ends. Germline CDR1 is SGDLS and CDR2 is YYNGEE. The CDR3 is 15 residues long. The CDR3 protein is CASSAMSPRGSPLHF. CDR3 coding DNA: TGTGCCAGCAGCGCCATGTCTCCGAGGGGATCACCCCTCCACTTT.

This clonotype has at least ten counts. This sequence joins TRBV7-8 and TRBJ2-7, with no clear D. This CDR3 contains 12 residues. The V end was cut by 1 base, the J end by 2 bases, with 3 bases between. CDR1 is SGHVS, CDR2 FQNEAQ, per germline. The CDR3 DNA sequence: TGTGCCAGCAGCTTAGGGACCTACGAGCAGTACTTC. It is translated as CASSLGTYEQYF.

V and J are TRBV15 and TRBJ2-1, with 10 bases identical to TRBD1. The J call may not be correct, given that the DNA end is closer to TRBJ2-7. Germline-derived CDR1 and CDR2 are LNHNV and YYDKDF (reference sequence). This CDR3 spans 13 amino acids. CDR3 in amino acids: CATTGQGTHEQYF. As DNA, the CDR3 is TGTGCCACCACGGGACAGGGGACTCACGAGCAGTACTTC.

This chain joins TRBV9 and TRBJ2-1, with 8 nucleotides matching TRBD1. After removal of 4 bases from V and 12 bases from J, the junction contained 15 bases not matched to a gene. Germline CDR1 SGDLS, CDR2 YYNGEE. This CDR3 spans 15 amino acids. In DNA form, the CDR3 reads TGTGCCAGCAGCTCGGGGCAGGGGGCTCCAAATTCGCAGTTCTTC. This sequence encodes CASSSGQGAPNSQFF.

The rearrangement uses TRBV15 and TRBJ1-5; possibly TRBD1 for D (6 bases). This CDR3 spans 17 amino acids. Trimming took off 1 base at V and 5 bases at J, with 18 bases between the two ends. Germline V gene data show CDR1 as LNHNV and CDR2 as YYDKDF (reference sequence). The CDR3 protein is CATSRVPGTLEDQPQHF. In DNA form, the CDR3 reads TGTGCCACCAGCAGAGTACCGGGGACACTAGAGGATCAGCCCCAGCATTTT.

CDR3 DNA sequence: TGTGCCAGCAGCCTGAGACAGGGACCCACAGATACGCAGTATTTT. Translated: CASSLRQGPTDTQYF. The chain joins TRBV7-9 to TRBJ2-3, with TRBD1 matching over 7 bases. Germline V gene lookup returns CDR1 SEHNR and CDR2 FQNEAQ (reference sequence). V dropped 5 bases and J dropped 2; count of bases not matched to a gene: 7. The CDR3 loop spans 15 amino acids. Combining the CDR3 with reference TRBV7-9 and TRBJ2-3 gives the whole variable domain DTGVSQNPRHKITKRGQNVTFRCDPISEHNRLYWYRQTLGQGPEFLTYFQNEAQLEKSRLLSDRFSAERPKGSFSTLEIQRTEQGDSAMYLCASSLRQGPTDTQYFGPGTRLTVL.

The rearrangement uses TRBV10-3 and TRBJ2-3, with D maybe TRBD2 (5 bases). V was trimmed by 8 bases and J by 4 bases, leaving 7 bases between them. The CDR3 extends over 11 amino acids. CDR1 and CDR2 (germline): ENHRY, SYGVKD. The DNA of the CDR3 is TGTGCCATCGGGAGCCCAGATACGCAGTATTTT. Amino acids: CAIGSPDTQYF.

This clonotype came up a few times. The rearrangement joins TRBV27 to TRBJ1-1; D ambiguous. CDR3 size: 13 residues. CDR1 MNHEY and CDR2 SMNVEV come from the germline V gene (reference sequence). V lost 6 bases to trimming and J lost 1 base, with 9 bases between them. CDR3 coding DNA: TGTGCCAGCAGAAAATGGGGGAACACTGAAGCTTTCTTT. It codes for CASRKWGNTEAFF.

The sample holds many counts of this clonotype. The CDR3 loop reads CATLGLYDTGELFF. The CDR3 nucleotides read TGTGCCACCCTGGGACTTTACGACACCGGGGAGCTGTTTTTT. The chain has TRBV7-9 and TRBJ2-2; tentatively, D is TRBD2 (6 bases). V lost 10 bases, J lost 3 bases, and 15 bases lay in between. CDR1 and CDR2 from the germline V gene are SEHNR and FQNEAQ (reference sequence). The CDR3 sequence is 14 residues long.

In its sample, this clonotype was seen many times. The CDR3 DNA follows: TGTGCCAGCAGCTTAGATGTTGGGACAGGGATCGAAAAACTGTTTTTT. This encodes CASSLDVGTGIEKLFF. The chain recombines TRBV7-9 with TRBJ1-4; 9 bases match TRBD1. From germline, CDR1 is SEHNR and CDR2 FQNEAQ (reference sequence). The CDR3 length is 16 residues. Trimming removed 1 base from V and 8 bases from J; junction bases left unmatched: 8.

This chain links TRBV5-1 with TRBJ1-2; tentative D call: TRBD1 (5 bases). V lost 0 bases and J 8 bases, leaving 14 bases between the germline ends. CDR3 length: 14 amino acids. CDR1 and CDR2 from the germline V gene are SGHRS and YFSETQ. As DNA, the CDR3 is TGCGCCAGCAGCTTGGGACAGTCGTCGTACGGCTACACCTTC. Its protein product is CASSLGQSSYGYTF. The whole variable domain, remainder taken from reference TRBV5-1 and TRBJ1-2, is KAGVTQTPRYLIKTRGQQVTLSCSPISGHRSVSWYQQTPGQGLQFLFEYFSETQRNKGNFPGRFSGRQFSNSRSEMNVSTLELGDSALYLCASSLGQSSYGYTFGSGTRLTVV.

This clonotype was recorded many times. The rearrangement uses TRBV4-3 and TRBJ1-2; D is ambiguous. V lost 0 bases, J lost 0 bases, and 8 bases lay in between. CDR1 and CDR2 from the germline V gene are LGHNA and YSLEER. The CDR3 sequence is 15 residues long. This CDR3 is CASSQEQNPNYGYTF. DNA of the CDR3: TGCGCCAGCAGCCAAGAGCAAAACCCTAACTATGGCTACACCTTC.

The V and J genes are TRBV7-2 and TRBJ2-7, with 8 bases lining up with TRBD1. The CDR3 runs to 16 residues. V shed 1 base and J 4 bases; nucleotides not matched to a gene: 9. From germline, CDR1 is SGHTA and CDR2 FQGNSA. The CDR3 nucleotides are TGTGCCAGCAGCTTAGTCCATCAGGGGGCTTTTTACGAGCAGTACTTC. Protein product: CASSLVHQGAFYEQYF.

The J gene is TRBJ2-7, the V gene TRBV7-9, with 9 bases identical to TRBD2. The germline CDR1 and CDR2 sequences are SEHNR and FQNEAQ (reference sequence). Germline trimming cut 5 bases from V and 6 bases from J; bases unmatched to any gene: 17. There are 17 residues in the CDR3. Written as DNA, the CDR3 is TGTGCCAGCAGCCAATGGACTAGCGAGAACACAGGCCCCGAGCAGTACTTC. Its protein is CASSQWTSENTGPEQYF.

The V gene is TRBV7-6, the J gene TRBJ2-7, with D unclear. The CDR3 runs to 12 residues. Per germline, CDR1 SGHVS and CDR2 FNYEAQ. V lost 4 bases to trimming and J lost 2 bases, with 6 bases between them. Here the CDR3 reads CASSSGAYEQYF. The CDR3 DNA reads as TGTGCCAGCAGCTCCGGAGCCTACGAGCAGTACTTC.

This chain uses TRBV7-9 with TRBJ2-5; D remains ambiguous. V was trimmed by 6 bases and J by 4 bases, leaving 15 bases between them. The germline V gene encodes CDR1 SEHNR and CDR2 FQNEAQ (reference sequence). This CDR3 region has 14 residues. The CDR3, as DNA: TGTGCCAGCAGTGTCCGGTCGTGGGGAGAGACCCAGTACTTC. Residues: CASSVRSWGETQYF.

In this sample, this clonotype turned up once. CDR3 nucleotide sequence: TGTGCCACCAGTGACGGGACAGGGGGGGCCGGGGAGCTGTTTTTT. Protein product: CATSDGTGGAGELFF. The genes are TRBV24-1 and TRBJ2-2; 11 bases line up with TRBD1. The germline V gene has CDR1 KGHDR and CDR2 SFDVKD. The CDR3 totals 15 residues. J gave up 6 bases and V 4 bases, and 3 bases lay outside the gene matches.

The chain recombines TRBV10-1 with TRBJ2-3, with TRBD1 matching 9 bases. The ends lost 1 base at V and 3 bases at J; junction bases unmatched: 8. The CDR3 length is 17 residues. Germline values: CDR1 WNHNN, CDR2 SYGVQD (reference sequence). The CDR3 DNA reads as TGCGCCAGCAGTGAGTGGGCCCCCGGACAGGGGACAGATACGCAGTATTTT. Protein: CASSEWAPGQGTDTQYF.

Written as DNA, the CDR3 is TGTGCCAGCAGCTCCCTCAGCACAGATACGCAGTATTTT. Translation: CASSSLSTDTQYF. This rearrangement joins TRBV7-2 to TRBJ2-3; D is unclear. Germline V lookup: CDR1 SGHTA, CDR2 FQGNSA. CDR3 size: 13 residues. V was clipped by 4 bases and J by 0 bases, with 5 bases between them.